This entry features one TCR beta chain sequence. TCRdb keeps only in-frame clones here, not all; method: immunoSEQ multiplex PCR. The profile shows 540,000 or so clones, 85% to 90% of them singletons. The data were obtained in a study of blood T cell repertoires in COVID-19. Germline V gives CDR1 SGDLS, CDR2 YYNGEE. Trimming cost V 0 bases and J 0 bases, with 10 bases left between them. The CDR3 is 16 amino acids. The clonotype comes from a woman aged 45-65 years with COVID-19, enrolled during active disease. This chain links TRBV9 with TRBJ2-1; D gene uncertain. Sequenced sample: peripheral blood. The CDR3 loop reads CASSVEGRPSYNEQFF. The CDR3 coding sequence is TGTGCCAGCAGCGTAGAAGGCAGGCCCTCCTACAATGAGCAGTTCTTC.